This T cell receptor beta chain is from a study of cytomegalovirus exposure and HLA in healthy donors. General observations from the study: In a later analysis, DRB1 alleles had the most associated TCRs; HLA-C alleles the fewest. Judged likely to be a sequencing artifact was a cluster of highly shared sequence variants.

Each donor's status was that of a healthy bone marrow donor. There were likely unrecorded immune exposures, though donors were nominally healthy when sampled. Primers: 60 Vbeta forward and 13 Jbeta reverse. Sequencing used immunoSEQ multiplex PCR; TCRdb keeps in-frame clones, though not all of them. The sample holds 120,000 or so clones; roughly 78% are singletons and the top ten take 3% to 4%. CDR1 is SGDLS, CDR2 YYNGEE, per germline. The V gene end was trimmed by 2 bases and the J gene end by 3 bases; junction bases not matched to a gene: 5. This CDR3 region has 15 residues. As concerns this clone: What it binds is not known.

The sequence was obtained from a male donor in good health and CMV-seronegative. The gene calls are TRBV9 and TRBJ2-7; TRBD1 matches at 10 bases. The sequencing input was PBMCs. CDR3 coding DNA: TGTGCCAGCAGCGTGACGGACAGGGGGGACTACGAGCAGTACTTC. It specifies CASSVTDRGDYEQYF.